This TCR beta chain comes out of a study of cytomegalovirus exposure and HLA in healthy donors. General study results and limits: Most likely, a cluster of highly shared sequence variants arose as a sequencing artifact. TCR beta V- and J-gene trimming, according to a later analysis, was linked to a missense DCLRE1C variant.

The PCR employed 60 Vbeta primers together with 13 Jbeta primers. The data were produced by immunoSEQ multiplex PCR, yet TCRdb's version contains in-frame clones alone and is incomplete. Among approximately 120,000 clones listed, 75% were seen once. The table lists this clone with a count of one. Its antigen remains unidentified. The sequencing sample was made of PBMCs. The receptor was isolated from a man between 25 and 39 years old in good health and CMV-seronegative.

The CDR3 DNA sequence: TGTGCCAGCAGCGACGGACTAGCGGGGGGGCTGAATGAGCAGTTCTTC. It specifies CASSDGLAGGLNEQFF. This sequence joins TRBV7-9 and TRBJ2-1, with 15 bases that match TRBD2. V shed 5 bases, J shed 7 bases, and the junction held 6 bases outside the gene matches. This CDR3 is built from 16 residues. The germline CDR1 and CDR2 sequences are SEHNR and FQNEAQ (reference sequence).